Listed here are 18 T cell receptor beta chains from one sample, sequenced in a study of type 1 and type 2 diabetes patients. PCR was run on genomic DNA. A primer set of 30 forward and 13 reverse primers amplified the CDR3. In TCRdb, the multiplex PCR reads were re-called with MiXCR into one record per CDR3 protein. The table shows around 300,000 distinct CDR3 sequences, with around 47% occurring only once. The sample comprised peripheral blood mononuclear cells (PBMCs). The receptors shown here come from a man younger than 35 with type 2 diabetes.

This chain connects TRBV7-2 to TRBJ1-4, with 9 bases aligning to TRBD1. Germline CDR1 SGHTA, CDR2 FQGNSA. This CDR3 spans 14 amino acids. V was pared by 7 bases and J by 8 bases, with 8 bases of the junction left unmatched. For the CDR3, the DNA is TGTGCCAGCACCCCGACAGGGGGTTGGGAAAAACTGTTTTTT. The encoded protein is CASTPTGGWEKLFF. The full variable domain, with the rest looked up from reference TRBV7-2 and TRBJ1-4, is GAGVSQSPSNKVTEKGKDVELRCDPISGHTALYWYRQSLGQGLEFLIYFQGNSAPDKSGLPSDRFSAERTGGSVSTLTIQRTQQEDSAVYLCASTPTGGWEKLFFGSGTQLSVL.

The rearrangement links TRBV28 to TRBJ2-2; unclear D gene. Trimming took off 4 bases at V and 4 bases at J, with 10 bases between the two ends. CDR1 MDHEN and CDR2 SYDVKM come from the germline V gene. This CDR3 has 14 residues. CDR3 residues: CASSYLGVTGELFF. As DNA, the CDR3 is TGTGCCAGCAGTTATTTAGGAGTCACCGGGGAGCTGTTTTTT.

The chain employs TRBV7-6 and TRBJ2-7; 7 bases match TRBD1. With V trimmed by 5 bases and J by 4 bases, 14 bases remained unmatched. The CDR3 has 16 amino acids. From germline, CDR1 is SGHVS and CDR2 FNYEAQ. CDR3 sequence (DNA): TGTGCCAGCAGCCGTTGGGGACAGCGGCTAGTTTACGAGCAGTACTTC. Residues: CASSRWGQRLVYEQYF. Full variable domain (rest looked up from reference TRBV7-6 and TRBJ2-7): GAGVSQSPRYKVTKRGQDVALRCDPISGHVSLYWYRQALGQGPEFLTYFNYEAQQDKSGLPNDRFSAERPEGSISTLTIQRTEQRDSAMYRCASSRWGQRLVYEQYFGPGTRLTVT.

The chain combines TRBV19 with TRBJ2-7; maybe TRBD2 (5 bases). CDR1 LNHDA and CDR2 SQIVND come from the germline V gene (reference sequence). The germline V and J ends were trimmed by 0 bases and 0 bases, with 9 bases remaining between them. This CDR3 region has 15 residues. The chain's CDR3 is CASSIDSGSSYEQYF. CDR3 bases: TGTGCCAGTAGTATAGACAGCGGTAGCTCCTACGAGCAGTACTTC.

The CDR3 DNA reads as TGTGCCAGCAGCTCACAAGGGACTAATTACAATGAGCAGTTCTTC. Its protein product is CASSSQGTNYNEQFF. J is TRBJ2-1 and V is TRBV7-3, with 7 bases matching TRBD2. In germline, CDR1 is SGHTA, CDR2 FQGTGA. The V gene end was trimmed by 4 bases and the J gene end by 4 bases; junction bases not matched to a gene: 7. This CDR3 is built from 15 residues.

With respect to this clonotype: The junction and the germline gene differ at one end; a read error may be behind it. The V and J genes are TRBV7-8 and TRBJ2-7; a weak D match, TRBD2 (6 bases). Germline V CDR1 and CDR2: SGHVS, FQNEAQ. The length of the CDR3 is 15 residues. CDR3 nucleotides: TGTGCCAGCAGTCAGAACGGGGGTGACTCCTACGAGCAGAACTTC. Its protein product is CASSQNGGDSYEQNF.

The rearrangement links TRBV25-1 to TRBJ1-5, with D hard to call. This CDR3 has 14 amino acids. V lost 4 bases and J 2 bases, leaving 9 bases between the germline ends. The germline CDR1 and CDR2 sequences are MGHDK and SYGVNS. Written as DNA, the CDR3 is TGTGCCAGCAGTGGTCCGTACGGCAATCAGCCCCAGCATTTT. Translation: CASSGPYGNQPQHF.

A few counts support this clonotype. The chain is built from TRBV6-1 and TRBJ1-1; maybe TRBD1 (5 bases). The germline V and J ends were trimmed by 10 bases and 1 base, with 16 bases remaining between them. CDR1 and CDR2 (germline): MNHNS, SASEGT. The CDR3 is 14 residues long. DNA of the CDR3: TGTGCCACCAACCTGTGGGGGGAGAACACTGAAGCTTTCTTT. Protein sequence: CATNLWGENTEAFF.

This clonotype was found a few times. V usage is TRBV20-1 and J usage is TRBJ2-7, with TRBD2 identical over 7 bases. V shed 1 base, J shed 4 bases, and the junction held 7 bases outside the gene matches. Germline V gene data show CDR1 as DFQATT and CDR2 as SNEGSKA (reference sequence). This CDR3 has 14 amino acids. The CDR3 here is CSARGGSFDYEQYF. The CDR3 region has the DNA TGCAGTGCTAGAGGCGGGAGCTTTGATTACGAGCAGTACTTC.

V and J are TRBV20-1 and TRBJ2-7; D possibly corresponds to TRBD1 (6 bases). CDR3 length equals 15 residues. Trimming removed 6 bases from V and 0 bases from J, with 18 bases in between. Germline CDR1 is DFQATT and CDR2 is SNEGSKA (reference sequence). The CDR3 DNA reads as TGCAGTGCCACAAGCCTTACAGGGCCCTCCTACGAGCAGTACTTC. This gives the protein CSATSLTGPSYEQYF.

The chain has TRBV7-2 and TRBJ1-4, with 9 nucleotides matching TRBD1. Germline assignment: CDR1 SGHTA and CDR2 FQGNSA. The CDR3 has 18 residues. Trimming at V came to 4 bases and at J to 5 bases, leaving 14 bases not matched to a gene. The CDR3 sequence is CASSSDPTQTGGNEKLFF. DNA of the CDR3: TGTGCCAGCAGCTCAGACCCCACCCAGACAGGGGGGAATGAAAAACTGTTTTTT.

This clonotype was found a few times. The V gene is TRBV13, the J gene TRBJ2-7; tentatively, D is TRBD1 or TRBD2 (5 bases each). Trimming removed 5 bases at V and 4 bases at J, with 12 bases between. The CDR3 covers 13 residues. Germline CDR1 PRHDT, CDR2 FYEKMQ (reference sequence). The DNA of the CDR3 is TGTGCCAGCAGCACCGGGGCAGCGTACGAGCAGTACTTC. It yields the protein CASSTGAAYEQYF.

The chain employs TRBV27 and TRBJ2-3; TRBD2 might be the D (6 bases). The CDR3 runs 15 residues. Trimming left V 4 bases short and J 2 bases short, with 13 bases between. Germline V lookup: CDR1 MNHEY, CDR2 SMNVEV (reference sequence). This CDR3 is CASSWGTGDTDTQYF. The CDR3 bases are TGTGCCAGCAGTTGGGGAACGGGAGACACAGATACGCAGTATTTT.

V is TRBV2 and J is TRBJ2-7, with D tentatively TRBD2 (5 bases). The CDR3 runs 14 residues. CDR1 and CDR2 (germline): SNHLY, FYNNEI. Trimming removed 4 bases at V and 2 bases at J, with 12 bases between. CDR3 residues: CASSVATGPYEQYF. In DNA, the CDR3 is TGTGCCAGCAGTGTAGCGACGGGTCCCTACGAGCAGTACTTC.

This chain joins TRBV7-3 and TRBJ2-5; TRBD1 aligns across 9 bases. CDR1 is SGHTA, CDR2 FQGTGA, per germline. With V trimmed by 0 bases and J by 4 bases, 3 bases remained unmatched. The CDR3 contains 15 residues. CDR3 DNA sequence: TGTGCCAGCAGCTTAACGAGGGACAGGGTAGAGACCCAGTACTTC. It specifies CASSLTRDRVETQYF.

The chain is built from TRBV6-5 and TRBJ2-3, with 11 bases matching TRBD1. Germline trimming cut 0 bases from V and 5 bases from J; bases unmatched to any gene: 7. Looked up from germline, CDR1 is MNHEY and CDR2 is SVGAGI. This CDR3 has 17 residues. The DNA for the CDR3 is TGTGCCAGCAGTTACTCGGACAGGGGGCTGTGGATAGATACGCAGTATTTT. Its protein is CASSYSDRGLWIDTQYF.

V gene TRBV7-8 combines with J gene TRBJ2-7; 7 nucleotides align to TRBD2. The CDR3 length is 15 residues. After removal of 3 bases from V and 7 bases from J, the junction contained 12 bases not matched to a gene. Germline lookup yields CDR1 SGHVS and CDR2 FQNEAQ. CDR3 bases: TGTGCCAGCAGCTTCGCGGCTAGCGGAGGAGTAGAGCAGTACTTC. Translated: CASSFAASGGVEQYF.

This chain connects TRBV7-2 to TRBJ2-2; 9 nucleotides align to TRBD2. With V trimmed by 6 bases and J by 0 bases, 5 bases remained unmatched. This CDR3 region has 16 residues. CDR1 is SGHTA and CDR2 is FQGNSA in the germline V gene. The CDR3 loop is CASSNSGGPNTGELFF. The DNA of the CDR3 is TGTGCCAGCAGTAATAGCGGGGGACCGAACACCGGGGAGCTGTTTTTT.